Below are 30 T cell receptor beta chains sequenced from a single sample in a study of blood T cell repertoires in COVID-19. Method: immunoSEQ multiplex PCR; TCRdb's copy keeps in-frame clones and lacks some. The sample has about 200,000 clones; approximately 81% are singletons. The sequenced sample consisted of peripheral blood. The source is a woman at least 80 years old with acute or convalescent COVID-19.

This chain connects TRBV30 to TRBJ1-2; D perhaps matches TRBD1 (6 bases). Germline values: CDR1 GTSNPN, CDR2 SVGIG (reference sequence). V lost 4 bases to trimming and J lost 3 bases, with 12 bases between them. The CDR3 consists of 13 residues. The CDR3 spells CAWTADRDYGYTF. The CDR3 nucleotides read TGTGCCTGGACTGCGGACAGAGACTATGGCTACACCTTC.

The sample holds a few counts of this clone. The chain joins TRBV5-1 to TRBJ2-1; TRBD2 aligns across 8 bases. The CDR3 runs to 15 residues. The V gene end was trimmed by 4 bases and the J gene end by 8 bases; junction bases not matched to a gene: 11. The germline V gene has CDR1 SGHRS and CDR2 YFSETQ. Written as DNA, the CDR3 is TGCGCCAGCAGCCCGGGGGGGGGCTCAGGCCATGAGCAGTTCTTC. Translating gives CASSPGGGSGHEQFF.

The chain has TRBV18 and TRBJ1-4, with a tentative D call TRBD1 (5 bases). The V gene lost 6 bases and the J gene lost 8 bases, with 16 bases spanning the gap. The CDR3 has 14 residues. Germline CDR1 reads KGHSH; CDR2 reads LQKENI. CDR3 in amino acids: CASSPGGAQEKLFF. The DNA of the CDR3 is TGTGCCAGCTCCCCGGGCGGGGCACAAGAAAAACTGTTTTTT.

The V and J genes are TRBV2 and TRBJ2-2, with a possible D match to TRBD2 (5 bases). CDR1 SNHLY and CDR2 FYNNEI come from the germline V gene. The CDR3 is 14 residues long. Trimming stripped 7 bases from V and 0 bases from J, with 9 bases between. CDR3 bases: TGTGCCAGCACGTGGGAGACGAACACCGGGGAGCTGTTTTTT. Encoded protein: CASTWETNTGELFF.

The CDR3: CASSPQGPNEQFF. The CDR3 DNA sequence: TGTGCCAGCAGTCCTCAGGGGCCCAATGAGCAGTTCTTC. The chain combines TRBV6-1 with TRBJ2-1, with a possible D match to TRBD1 (6 bases). The CDR3 covers 13 residues. Germline V gives CDR1 MNHNS, CDR2 SASEGT. Deletions cut 5 bases from V and 6 bases from J, with 11 bases between.

The V and J genes are TRBV19 and TRBJ2-5; D remains unclear. V dropped 6 bases and J dropped 5 bases, with 13 bases sitting between them. The CDR3 totals 13 residues. Germline V gives CDR1 LNHDA, CDR2 SQIVND (reference sequence). CDR3 residues: CASSPLRSETQYF. CDR3 nucleotide sequence: TGTGCCAGTAGCCCGCTCCGAAGCGAGACCCAGTACTTC. Supplemented by reference TRBV19 and TRBJ2-5, the full variable domain reads DGGITQSPKYLFRKEGQNVTLSCEQNLNHDAMYWYRQDPGQGLRLIYYSQIVNDFQKGDIAEGYSVSREKKESFPLTVTSAQKNPTAFYLCASSPLRSETQYFGPGTRLLVL.

This clone was recorded at least ten times. In DNA form, the CDR3 reads TGTGCCAGTAGGACAGGGACAGGGGGCCAGCCCCAGCATTTT. This gives the protein CASRTGTGGQPQHF. The chain joins TRBV19 to TRBJ1-5; TRBD1 matches at 12 bases. This CDR3 comprises 14 residues. Germline V CDR1 and CDR2: LNHDA, SQIVND (reference sequence). The J segment lost 7 bases and the V segment lost 6 bases, leaving 4 bases of the junction unmatched.

This chain connects TRBV7-9 to TRBJ2-1, with TRBD2 as a possible D gene (5 bases). Looked up from germline, CDR1 is SEHNR and CDR2 is FQNEAQ (reference sequence). Trimming stripped 2 bases from V and 5 bases from J, with 10 bases between. This CDR3 is 14 amino acids long. CDR3 protein: CASSLRDYNNEQFF. In DNA form, the CDR3 reads TGTGCCAGCAGCTTAAGAGACTACAACAATGAGCAGTTCTTC.

The sample holds one count of this clone. The genes are TRBV19 and TRBJ1-5, with a tentative D call TRBD1 (6 bases). V lost 8 bases and J lost 0, with 14 bases in between. CDR1 LNHDA and CDR2 SQIVND come from the germline V gene (reference sequence). The length of the CDR3 is 15 residues. CDR3 coding DNA: TGTGCCAGTCAAACAGGGTCTGGTAGCAATCAGCCCCAGCATTTT. Translated, it gives CASQTGSGSNQPQHF.

The gene calls are TRBV11-2 and TRBJ2-5, with 10 bases fitting TRBD2. The trim removed 1 base at V and 5 bases at J, leaving 7 bases unmatched. The CDR3 is 16 amino acids. Per germline, CDR1 SGHAT and CDR2 FQNNGV. The CDR3 DNA reads as TGTGCCAGCAGCTTAGGGGTAGCGGGAGGCCGGGAGACCCAGTACTTC. It is translated as CASSLGVAGGRETQYF.

J is TRBJ2-7 and V is TRBV10-2; 9 nucleotides line up with TRBD2. The V gene end was trimmed by 10 bases and the J gene end by 5 bases; junction bases not matched to a gene: 6. Looked up from germline, CDR1 is WSHSY and CDR2 is SAAADI. The CDR3 is made up of 12 amino acids. CDR3 residues: CATAAGGDEQYF. In DNA, the CDR3 is TGCGCCACTGCAGCGGGAGGAGACGAGCAGTACTTC.

CDR3 protein: CASTIDLYSNQPQHF. CDR3 DNA: TGTGCCAGTACCATAGACCTATATAGCAATCAGCCCCAGCATTTT. This chain links TRBV19 with TRBJ1-5, with D unclear. The germline V gene has CDR1 LNHDA and CDR2 SQIVND (reference sequence). Trimming removed 7 bases from V and 0 bases from J, with 13 bases in between. This CDR3 contains 15 residues.

The chain couples TRBV5-4 to TRBJ1-2; 11 nucleotides align to TRBD1. Germline CDR1 SGHNT, CDR2 YYREEE (reference sequence). J was trimmed by 5 bases and V by 4 bases; bases with no gene match: 7. CDR3 length: 15 residues. The CDR3 bases are TGTGCCAGCAGCCTGCCGGGACAGGGGGTTTATGGCTACACCTTC. Translated, it gives CASSLPGQGVYGYTF. Full variable domain (remainder filled in from reference TRBV5-4 and TRBJ1-2): ETGVTQSPTHLIKTRGQQVTLRCSSQSGHNTVSWYQQALGQGPQFIFQYYREEENGRGNFPPRFSGLQFPNYSSELNVNALELDDSALYLCASSLPGQGVYGYTFGSGTRLTVV.

The chain has TRBV6-1 and TRBJ2-4; a weak D match, TRBD1 (6 bases). Germline values: CDR1 MNHNS, CDR2 SASEGT. The length of the CDR3 is 16 residues. V was clipped by 4 bases and J by 1 base, with 14 bases between them. CDR3 sequence (DNA): TGTGCCAGCAGTGCCGCCAGGGGCTATGCCAAAAACATTCAGTACTTC. Translation gives CASSAARGYAKNIQYF.

The V call is TRBV7-9, the J call TRBJ2-7; D gene uncertain. The CDR3 runs 12 residues. Trimming took 1 base from V and 2 from J, leaving 3 bases between them. Germline V gene data show CDR1 as SEHNR and CDR2 as FQNEAQ (reference sequence). The CDR3 is CASSLDTYEQYF. CDR3 nucleotides: TGTGCCAGCAGCTTAGACACCTACGAGCAGTACTTC.

The V call is TRBV2, the J call TRBJ2-1; TRBD2 is a possible D gene (6 bases). Deletions cut 6 bases from V and 3 bases from J, with 9 bases between. The CDR3 spans 13 residues. Germline V gene sequence: CDR1 SNHLY, CDR2 FYNNEI. The CDR3: CASRDSGYNEQFF. CDR3 sequence (DNA): TGTGCCAGCAGGGATAGCGGCTACAATGAGCAGTTCTTC. Full variable domain (rest looked up from reference TRBV2 and TRBJ2-1): EPEVTQTPSHQVTQMGQEVILRCVPISNHLYFYWYRQILGQKVEFLVSFYNNEISEKSEIFDDQFSVERPDGSNFTLKIRSTKLEDSAMYFCASRDSGYNEQFFGPGTRLTVL.

V gene TRBV15 combines with J gene TRBJ2-1; no definite D call. This CDR3 comprises 12 residues. CDR1 is LNHNV and CDR2 is YYDKDF in the germline V gene (reference sequence). Trimming left V 0 bases short and J 10 bases short, with 7 bases between. The CDR3 DNA is TGTGCCACCAGCAGAGATCAACAGGAGCAGTTCTTC. Translated: CATSRDQQEQFF.

The V call is TRBV7-3, the J call TRBJ1-1; a possible D gene is TRBD1 (6 bases). Germline CDR1 is SGHTA and CDR2 is FQGTGA. The CDR3 spans 12 residues. Trimming pared 3 bases from V and 5 bases from J, leaving 7 bases between. The CDR3 nucleotides read TGTGCCAGCAGCTTTACAGGGACTGAAGCTTTCTTT. It encodes CASSFTGTEAFF.

Here the CDR3 DNA reads TGCAGCGTTGACAGGGTTGGTGACTATGGCTACACCTTC. It yields the protein CSVDRVGDYGYTF. The chain links TRBV29-1 to TRBJ1-2; perhaps TRBD1 as D (5 bases). The germline V gene encodes CDR1 SQVTM and CDR2 ANQGSEA. The CDR3 runs 13 residues. The germline V and J ends were trimmed by 3 bases and 3 bases, with 11 bases remaining between them.

This chain connects TRBV19 to TRBJ2-1; 9 positions match TRBD2. J was trimmed by 0 bases and V by 6 bases; bases with no gene match: 6. CDR3 size: 16 residues. CDR1 is LNHDA, CDR2 SQIVND, per germline (reference sequence). This chain's CDR3 is CASSLAGRSSYNEQFF. The CDR3 DNA sequence: TGTGCCAGTAGCCTAGCGGGAAGGAGCTCCTACAATGAGCAGTTCTTC.

The chain joins TRBV7-2 to TRBJ2-5; D call uncertain. V lost 2 bases to trimming and J lost 0 bases, with 7 bases between them. Per germline, CDR1 SGHTA and CDR2 FQGNSA. The CDR3 loop spans 14 amino acids. The CDR3, as DNA: TGTGCCAGCAGCTTACCCCAGTACCAAGAGACCCAGTACTTC. It is translated as CASSLPQYQETQYF.

The rearrangement uses TRBV7-8 and TRBJ1-5, with D possibly TRBD1 on 6 matching bases. The CDR3 consists of 14 residues. Trimming removed 5 bases from V and 1 base from J, with 9 bases in between. Germline V lookup: CDR1 SGHVS, CDR2 FQNEAQ. The CDR3 coding sequence is TGTGCCAGCAGCCCCACAGGGAGCAATCAGCCCCAGCATTTT. It specifies CASSPTGSNQPQHF.

This clone has a handful of counts. The chain has TRBV19 and TRBJ1-1, with 10 bases that match TRBD1. The junction had 19 bases not matched to a gene; V was cut back by 9 bases and J by 6 bases. The CDR3 totals 17 residues. Germline V CDR1 and CDR2: LNHDA, SQIVND (reference sequence). CDR3 sequence (DNA): TGTGCCAGCCGAGGGAACCTTCCGGGACAGGGGTCCGCTGAAGCTTTCTTT. Amino acids: CASRGNLPGQGSAEAFF.

The chain recombines TRBV7-6 with TRBJ1-3, with D perhaps matching TRBD1 (5 bases). The CDR3 is 15 amino acids. V was trimmed by 4 bases and J by 2 bases, leaving 12 bases between them. Germline V gives CDR1 SGHVS, CDR2 FNYEAQ. For the CDR3, the DNA is TGTGCCAGCAGCTCGACGGGGGAGGCTGGAAACACCATATATTTT. Translating it yields CASSSTGEAGNTIYF. The complete variable domain, with remaining parts taken from reference TRBV7-6 and TRBJ1-3, reads GAGVSQSPRYKVTKRGQDVALRCDPISGHVSLYWYRQALGQGPEFLTYFNYEAQQDKSGLPNDRFSAERPEGSISTLTIQRTEQRDSAMYRCASSSTGEAGNTIYFGEGSWLTVV.

The V call is TRBV10-3, the J call TRBJ2-1; TRBD2 is a possible D gene (5 bases). The CDR3 is 17 amino acids. CDR1 ENHRY and CDR2 SYGVKD come from the germline V gene. Deletions cut 0 bases from V and 6 bases from J, with 18 bases between. CDR3 loop: CAISESHRLAGPNEQFF. DNA of the CDR3: TGTGCCATCAGTGAGTCTCATAGGCTAGCAGGTCCCAATGAGCAGTTCTTC.

This sequence joins TRBV3-1 (or the pseudogene TRBV3-2) and TRBJ2-4, with D possibly TRBD2 on 5 matching bases. The CDR3 extends over 17 amino acids. The V and J ends lost 5 bases and 4 bases respectively, with 21 bases between them. The V gene's germline CDR1 is LGHDT and CDR2 YNNKEL (reference sequence). The CDR3 bases are TGTGCCAGCAGCGGTGGAGGTCCCATTTGCAAGAAAAACATTCAGTACTTC. This gives the protein CASSGGGPICKKNIQYF.

The chain recombines TRBV29-1 with TRBJ1-1; TRBD1 might be the D (6 bases). The CDR3 covers 13 residues. The V end was cut by 5 bases, the J end by 0 bases, with 10 bases between. Germline values: CDR1 SQVTM, CDR2 ANQGSEA. The CDR3 region has the DNA TGCAGCGTTTATGGGGGCGTGAACACTGAAGCTTTCTTT. Translated: CSVYGGVNTEAFF.

This clone has just one count. V and J are TRBV12-3 or TRBV12-4 and TRBJ1-2; 9 nucleotides line up with TRBD1. The V segment lost 6 bases and the J segment 5 bases; nucleotides outside the gene matches: 4. The CDR3 is 13 residues long. The CDR3 nucleotides read TGTGCCAGCAGGGGACAGGGAGGGTATGGCTACACCTTC. This encodes CASRGQGGYGYTF.

The V call is TRBV7-2, the J call TRBJ2-1, with D possibly matching TRBD1 (5 bases). The CDR3 is 13 amino acids. Germline CDR1 and CDR2: SGHTA and FQGNSA. V was pared by 5 bases and J by 4 bases, with 9 bases between. CDR3 nucleotide sequence: TGTGCCAGCAGCGCGACAGTTTACAATGAGCAGTTCTTC. Amino acids: CASSATVYNEQFF. The full variable domain, in which reference TRBV7-2 and TRBJ2-1 provide the parts outside the CDR3, is GAGVSQSPSNKVTEKGKDVELRCDPISGHTALYWYRQSLGQGLEFLIYFQGNSAPDKSGLPSDRFSAERTGGSVSTLTIQRTQQEDSAVYLCASSATVYNEQFFGPGTRLTVL.

The chain recombines TRBV4-1 with TRBJ2-2, with 9 bases lining up with TRBD1. CDR1 MGHRA and CDR2 YSYEKL come from the germline V gene. Trimming at V came to 4 bases and at J to 5 bases, leaving 5 bases not matched to a gene. The CDR3 length is 15 residues. The CDR3 DNA is TGCGCCAGCAGCCTCGGGACAGGGAGTACCGGGGAGCTGTTTTTT. Translating it yields CASSLGTGSTGELFF.